A selection of T cell receptor beta chains follows, all from one sample in a study of patients with pleural tuberculosis. TCRdb reprocessed the reads via MiXCR and lists one record per CDR3 protein. Among around 54,000 distinct CDR3 sequences listed, 5.5% to 8% were seen once. Receptor source: a human donor with pleural tuberculosis. CDR3s include the opening cysteine and the closing phenylalanine or tryptophan. The D gene is left open where the match is weak. Clone size is stated in some rows and not others, as once, few, many or a class when expanded.

TRBV12-3/TRBV12-4	TRBJ1-1	-	-	TGTGCCAGCAGTCAACAGGCCATCGCTGAAGCTTTCTTT	CASSQQAIAEAFF
TRBV29-1	TRBJ1-1	-	-	TGCAGCGTGGACCGGGGCGTAATTTCCACTGAAGCTTTCTTT	CSVDRGVISTEAFF
TRBV6-2/TRBV6-3	TRBJ1-5	many	TRBD1	TGTGCCAGCAGTTCCTCGGGACAGATAGAACAGCCCCAGCATTTT	CASSSSGQIEQPQHF
TRBV19	TRBJ2-1	few	TRBD2	TGTGCCAGTAGTATTGGGCTAGCGGACTACAATGAGCAGTTCTTC	CASSIGLADYNEQFF
TRBV9	TRBJ2-1	many	-	TGTGCCAGCAGCGTAGGCGGGTTCACCTACAATGAGCAGTTCTTC	CASSVGGFTYNEQFF
TRBV29-1	TRBJ2-5	-	-	TGCAGCGTTGAAAAGGGACGCGTCCAAGAGACCCAGTACTTC	CSVEKGRVQETQYF
TRBV11-1	TRBJ2-3	many	-	TGTGCCAGCAGCCACAGGGAGACCCCAGATACGCAGTATTTT	CASSHRETPDTQYF
TRBV20-1	TRBJ2-7	many	TRBD1	TGCAGTGCTAGGGACCCGACAGGGGGCGGTTACGAGCAGTACTTC	CSARDPTGGGYEQYF
TRBV2	TRBJ2-5	few	TRBD2	TGTGCCAGCAGGGCCACTAGCGGAGGACAAGAGACCCAGTACTTC	CASRATSGGQETQYF
TRBV12-3/TRBV12-4	TRBJ2-1	many	-	TGTGCCAGCAGTTTAGCCCTCCGGGAGCAGTTCTTC	CASSLALREQFF
TRBV20-1	TRBJ2-1	-	TRBD1	TGCAGTGCTGTCCGGGACAGGGGGCCCTATGGGCAGTTCTTC	CSAVRDRGPYGQFF
TRBV3-1	TRBJ2-7	many	-	TGTGCCAGCAGCCCTTTGGGAGAACGTGATGAGCAGTACTTC	CASSPLGERDEQYF
TRBV25-1	TRBJ2-5	-	-	TGTGCCAGCAGTCCGCGTTTAGGGCAGGCCGAAGAGACCCAGTACTTC	CASSPRLGQAEETQYF
TRBV6-1	TRBJ1-1	many	-	TGTGCCAGCCTTGAAGCTTTCTTT	CASLEAFF
TRBV29-1	TRBJ1-1	many	-	TGCAGCGTACAGCAAGAGATGAACACTGAAGCTTTCTTT	CSVQQEMNTEAFF
TRBV10-3	TRBJ2-3	-	TRBD2	TGTGCCATCAGTGCCTTGAGGGGAGGGGGCACAGATACGCAGTATTTT	CAISALRGGGTDTQYF
TRBV24-1	TRBJ2-1	few	TRBD2	TGTGCCACCAGTGATTGGACTAGCGGGAGAGGGAATGAGCAGTTCTTC	CATSDWTSGRGNEQFF
TRBV6-5	TRBJ1-1	many	-	TGTGCCAGCAGTTACTCGACGGACGAAGCTTTCTTT	CASSYSTDEAFF
TRBV11-2	TRBJ1-6	many	-	TGTGCCAGCAGCCCATCGTCGGGGGGTAACTCACCCCTCCACTTT	CASSPSSGGNSPLHF
TRBV19	TRBJ2-3	many	TRBD2	TGTGCCAGTAGTGATGTACTAGCGGGAGATACAGATACGCAGTATTTT	CASSDVLAGDTDTQYF
TRBV20-1	TRBJ1-6	many	TRBD1	TGCAGTGCTAGAGGACTCCGGGACAGCTCCTATAATTCACCCCTCCACTTT	CSARGLRDSSYNSPLHF
TRBV3-1	TRBJ2-1	-	TRBD2	TGTGCCAGCAGAGGGACTAGCGGGAGTTACAATGAGCAGTTCTTC	CASRGTSGSYNEQFF
TRBV25-1	TRBJ2-5	many	-	TGTGCCAGCAGTGCGGACAGAATCCAAGAGACCCAGTACTTC	CASSADRIQETQYF
TRBV6-1	TRBJ1-2	many	TRBD1	TGTGCCAGCAGCCCGAACAGGGGCAGCTATGGCTACACCTTC	CASSPNRGSYGYTF
TRBV3-1	TRBJ1-1	many	-	TGTGCCAGCAGCCATGATGAGGGGCAACTAGGAGCTTTCTTT	CASSHDEGQLGAFF
TRBV29-1	TRBJ1-2	-	-	TGCAGCGTTGAAGACGGGGTAAACTATGGCTACACCTTC	CSVEDGVNYGYTF
TRBV28	TRBJ1-3	many	-	TGTGCCACCCTGCGGGGCTCTGGAAACACCATATATTTT	CATLRGSGNTIYF
TRBV5-6	TRBJ2-1	few	TRBD1	TGTGCCAGCAGCCAGGGGGTCGGAACGGAGCAGTTCTTC	CASSQGVGTEQFF
TRBV11-2	TRBJ2-3	many	-	TGTGCCAGCAGCTTAGTGTCCGGAACAGATACGCAGTATTTT	CASSLVSGTDTQYF
TRBV2	TRBJ1-1	many	-	TGTGCCTTAAGGACAAGTCTCAACACTGAAGCTTTCTTT	CALRTSLNTEAFF
TRBV12-3/TRBV12-4	TRBJ2-7	many	-	TGTGCCAGCAGCGATAAGGTGCAGTACTTC	CASSDKVQYF
TRBV11-1	TRBJ2-1	many	-	TGTGCCAGCAGCTTATTGCCGGACACCACTTACAATGAGCAGTTCTTC	CASSLLPDTTYNEQFF
TRBV28	TRBJ2-7	many	-	TGTGCCAGCAGTCCCGGATGGTACGAGCAGTACTTC	CASSPGWYEQYF
TRBV11-1	TRBJ2-5	few	-	TGTGCCAGCAGCTTAGTTCGGATTGGGGAGACCCAGTACTTC	CASSLVRIGETQYF
TRBV11-1	TRBJ2-2	many	-	TGTGCCAGCAGCTCCCAGGGCGATACCGGGGAGCTGTTTTTT	CASSSQGDTGELFF
TRBV11-2	TRBJ2-1	many	TRBD1	TGTGCCAGCAGCAAGGGGACAGTAAGTGAGCAGTTCTTC	CASSKGTVSEQFF
TRBV11-1	TRBJ1-1	many	-	TGTGCCAGCAGCCCCTGGGGGGACACTGAAGCTTTCTTT	CASSPWGDTEAFF
TRBV18	TRBJ1-4	many	TRBD1	TGTGCCAGCTCACCGGGACAGGGTGAAAAACTGTTTTTT	CASSPGQGEKLFF
TRBV25-1	TRBJ2-2	many	-	TGTGCCAGCAGTGGCGGTCGGCTGGCCCACACCGGGGAGCTGTTTTTT	CASSGGRLAHTGELFF
TRBV11-2	TRBJ1-6	many	-	TGTGCCAGCAGCTTCCCCCCTTCACCCCTCCACTTT	CASSFPPSPLHF
TRBV20-1	TRBJ2-4	many	-	TGCAGTGCGTGGACAGACGGAAACATTCAGTACTTC	CSAWTDGNIQYF
TRBV7-3	TRBJ2-1	many	TRBD2	TGTGCCAGCAGTAGCGGGAGCCATGAGCAGTTCTTC	CASSSGSHEQFF
TRBV12-3/TRBV12-4	TRBJ2-1	many	-	TGTGCCAGCAGCCCTCAGGTTTCCCTAGAGCAGTTCTTC	CASSPQVSLEQFF
TRBV12-3/TRBV12-4	TRBJ2-1	many	TRBD2	TGTGCCAGCAGGGGCGGGGGAGGAAGGAATGAGCAGTTCTTC	CASRGGGGRNEQFF
TRBV12-3/TRBV12-4	TRBJ2-3	-	-	TGTGCCAGCAGTTTGACAGGCCTGCGCACAGATACGCAGTATTTT	CASSLTGLRTDTQYF
TRBV28	TRBJ2-1	many	-	TGTGCCAGCAGCCTCGGACTCGGGGAGTGGGTGTTCTTC	CASSLGLGEWVFF
TRBV6-2/TRBV6-3	TRBJ2-5	many	-	TGTGCCAGCAGTTACTCGAGAGAAGCCCCTCAAGAGACCCAGTACTTC	CASSYSREAPQETQYF
TRBV20-1	TRBJ2-7	many	TRBD2	TGCAGTGCTAGAGATCTAATAGCGGGGCACTACGAGCAGTACTTC	CSARDLIAGHYEQYF
TRBV29-1	TRBJ1-1	-	-	TGCAGCGTTGTACTTCCGATGAACACTGAAGCTTTCTTT	CSVVLPMNTEAFF
TRBV12-3/TRBV12-4	TRBJ2-1	-	-	TGTGCCAGCAGTTTTTTAGACCGCTACAATGAGCAGTTCTTC	CASSFLDRYNEQFF
TRBV27	TRBJ1-2	many	TRBD1	TGTGCCAGCAGTTTGGCGGGGACAGGGAGCGGCTACACCTTC	CASSLAGTGSGYTF
TRBV28	TRBJ2-5	many	-	TGTGCCAGCAGTTTAGATCTGGAGACCCAGTACTTC	CASSLDLETQYF
TRBV28	TRBJ1-1	many	-	TGTGCCAGCAGTTTATACAGGAACACTGAAGCTTTCTTT	CASSLYRNTEAFF
TRBV6-1	TRBJ2-3	many	-	TGTGCCAGCAGTAAACAGGTTACAGATACGCAGTATTTT	CASSKQVTDTQYF